This TCR beta chain was documented in a study of blood T cell repertoires in COVID-19. Study-wide background: Some COVID-19 samples were acute and others convalescent; all came from the United States, Italy and Spain. Sources were T cells, B-cell-depleted T cells, or PBMCs; the material itself was cDNA or gDNA.

Profiling relied on immunoSEQ multiplex PCR, and the TCRdb table lists in-frame clones only, not all of them. The sample yields approximately 31,000 clones, 85% to 90% seen once. V was cut by 2 bases and J by 13 bases, with 21 bases left in between. The CDR3 is made up of 15 amino acids. Per germline, CDR1 SGHAT and CDR2 FQNNGV. Sequenced sample: peripheral blood. V usage is TRBV11-2 and J usage is TRBJ2-1; D unclear. This sequence originates from a woman aged 60-75 years with active COVID-19. CDR3 bases: TGTGCCAGCAGCTTAACCTCCCCTTCCGCGGTTGGCCAGTTCTTC. This codes for CASSLTSPSAVGQFF.